These 31 T cell receptor beta chains originate from one sample sequenced in a study of T-cell reconstitution after alpha-beta-depleted transplantation in children. The TCRbeta library incorporated unique molecular identifiers. One entry per CDR3 protein results from TCRdb running MiXCR on the PCR reads. The sample includes hundreds of thousands of distinct CDR3 sequences, 16% of them seen just once. The sequencing used PBMCs from the stem cell graft donor, collected from the stem cell graft. These receptors were obtained from a human donor who donated a stem cell graft to a child with acute myeloid leukemia.

The sample holds a few counts of this clonotype. Written as DNA, the CDR3 is TGCGCCAGCAGCTTTACGGGACAGAACACCGGGGAGCTGTTTTTT. Protein: CASSFTGQNTGELFF. This chain links TRBV5-1 with TRBJ2-2, with a weak D call TRBD1 (6 bases). This CDR3 has 15 amino acids. Germline V gene lookup returns CDR1 SGHRS and CDR2 YFSETQ. The germline V and J ends were trimmed by 2 bases and 1 base, with 9 bases remaining between them.

This clonotype was detected many times. The J gene is TRBJ2-7, the V gene TRBV7-9; the match to TRBD1 covers 8 bases. Germline V gene data show CDR1 as SEHNR and CDR2 as FQNEAQ (reference sequence). With V trimmed by 4 bases and J by 2 bases, 7 bases remained unmatched. The CDR3 extends over 15 amino acids. CDR3 loop: CASSSRTGYTYEQYF. For the CDR3, the DNA is TGTGCCAGCAGCTCCCGGACAGGGTATACCTACGAGCAGTACTTC.

The chain is built from TRBV10-3 and TRBJ1-2; perhaps TRBD1 as D (6 bases). Germline V gene data show CDR1 as ENHRY and CDR2 as SYGVKD. The CDR3 consists of 15 residues. V lost 0 bases, J lost 4 bases, and 12 bases lay in between. CDR3 nucleotides: TGTGCCATCAGTGAGTCGGGGGGCAAGACCTATGGCTACACCTTC. Translation: CAISESGGKTYGYTF.

As for this clonotype: This sequence may be a read error, since a much larger clone differs from it by one base. CDR3 sequence (DNA): TGTGCCAGCAGCCTTACACGGAACTATGGCCACACCTTC. Translating it yields CASSLTRNYGHTF. The chain joins TRBV7-2 to TRBJ1-2; D remains unclear. The CDR3 totals 13 residues. Germline CDR1 reads SGHTA; CDR2 reads FQGNSA.

CDR3 DNA: TGCGCCAGCAGGACGGGGGATAACGGGGAGCTGTTTTTT. It specifies CASRTGDNGELFF. The J gene is TRBJ2-2, the V gene TRBV5-1, with a possible D match to TRBD2 (6 bases). The CDR3 contains 13 residues. Germline assignment: CDR1 SGHRS and CDR2 YFSETQ. The V and J ends lost 5 bases and 7 bases respectively, with 12 bases between them.

This clonotype was counted at least ten times. The chain employs TRBV29-1 and TRBJ2-7, with D possibly TRBD1 on 6 matching bases. The germline V gene has CDR1 SQVTM and CDR2 ANQGSEA. This CDR3 is 12 amino acids long. V lost 6 bases, J lost 5 bases, and 14 bases lay in between. CDR3 amino acids: CSVETGGDEQYF. CDR3 nucleotide sequence: TGCAGCGTCGAGACAGGTGGTGACGAGCAGTACTTC.

This chain uses TRBV5-1 with TRBJ2-1; D remains ambiguous. V dropped 7 bases and J dropped 9 bases, with 20 bases sitting between them. Germline CDR1 and CDR2: SGHRS and YFSETQ. This CDR3 is built from 14 residues. The CDR3 sequence: CASGKDVGSGEQFF. The CDR3 DNA follows: TGCGCCAGCGGGAAGGATGTCGGGTCCGGTGAGCAGTTCTTC.

This clonotype appeared a few times. The rearrangement joins TRBV20-1 to TRBJ1-1; 8 nucleotides match TRBD1. J lost 1 base, V lost 2 bases, and 6 bases had no gene match. The germline gives CDR1 DFQATT, CDR2 SNEGSKA (reference sequence). CDR3 length equals 15 residues. For the CDR3, the DNA is TGCAGTGCTAGATCTCCGACAGGGGAGAACACTGAAGCTTTCTTT. As protein: CSARSPTGENTEAFF.

The rearrangement links TRBV7-2 to TRBJ2-5; 11 bases map to TRBD2. CDR1 is SGHTA, CDR2 FQGNSA, per germline. The trim removed 5 bases at V and 13 bases at J, leaving 15 bases unmatched. The CDR3 consists of 15 residues. This CDR3 is CASSPRLAGYQVGYF. The CDR3 DNA reads as TGTGCCAGCAGCCCAAGACTAGCGGGGTACCAAGTGGGGTACTTC.

This clonotype was counted many times. The J gene is TRBJ2-3, the V gene TRBV20-1; TRBD1 is a possible D gene (6 bases). The V gene lost 6 bases and the J gene lost 0 bases, with 13 bases spanning the gap. Germline V gives CDR1 DFQATT, CDR2 SNEGSKA (reference sequence). The CDR3 sequence is 14 residues long. The CDR3 reads CSALGHPSTDTQYF. CDR3 DNA: TGCAGTGCCCTGGGACACCCAAGCACAGATACGCAGTATTTT.

This clonotype has only a few counts. The chain combines TRBV11-2 with TRBJ2-3, with D unclear. The CDR3 has 17 residues. Trimming cost V 5 bases and J 0 bases, with 18 bases left between them. CDR1 and CDR2 from the germline V gene are SGHAT and FQNNGV. The CDR3 loop is CASSLLITTSSTDTQYF. Here the CDR3 DNA reads TGTGCCAGCAGCCTGCTTATCACTACCTCTAGCACAGATACGCAGTATTTT. The whole variable domain, remainder taken from reference TRBV11-2 and TRBJ2-3, is EAGVAQSPRYKIIEKRQSVAFWCNPISGHATLYWYQQILGQGPKLLIQFQNNGVVDDSQLPKDRFSAERLKGVDSTLKIQPAKLEDSAVYLCASSLLITTSSTDTQYFGPGTRLTVL.

This clonotype was recorded many times. In DNA, the CDR3 is TGCAGTGCGAACGACAGGGGTAACACCGGGGAGCTGTTTTTT. It specifies CSANDRGNTGELFF. The chain recombines TRBV20-1 with TRBJ2-2, with TRBD1 matching 8 bases. Trimming removed 6 bases from V and 2 bases from J; junction bases left unmatched: 5. The germline CDR1 and CDR2 sequences are DFQATT and SNEGSKA (reference sequence). CDR3 length: 14 amino acids.

The table lists this clonotype with a few counts. V is TRBV4-1 and J is TRBJ1-2; possibly TRBD1 for D (6 bases). V lost 4 bases and J lost 4, with 16 bases in between. The germline V gene encodes CDR1 MGHRA and CDR2 YSYEKL. This CDR3 has 15 amino acids. The CDR3 here is CASSRAGEGAYGYTF. The CDR3 DNA reads as TGCGCCAGCAGCCGAGCAGGGGAAGGAGCCTATGGCTACACCTTC.

The chain couples TRBV21-1 to TRBJ1-5; the listed D gene, TRBD1, was not tested against the DNA. TRBV21-1 counts as a pseudogene. The CDR3 contains 18 residues. The CDR3 DNA reads TGTGCCAGCAGCAAAGTCGACAGGGGGGCCTCTGGCAATCAGCCCCAGCATTTT. Encoded protein: CASSKVDRGASGNQPQHF.

This clonotype was seen ten or more times. This chain links TRBV20-1 with TRBJ2-3; unclear D gene. From germline, CDR1 is DFQATT and CDR2 SNEGSKA (reference sequence). Trimming removed 7 bases at V and 2 bases at J, with 16 bases between. The CDR3 runs 14 residues. As DNA, the CDR3 is TGCAGTGTGGGCAGGTTCCCCGTCACAGATACGCAGTATTTT. Its protein product is CSVGRFPVTDTQYF.

This clonotype was seen repeatedly, ten times or more. The rearrangement uses TRBV29-1 and TRBJ2-1; 8 bases fit TRBD1. CDR3 length: 13 residues. V lost 2 bases, J lost 3 bases, and 0 bases stayed unmatched. Germline values: CDR1 SQVTM, CDR2 ANQGSEA. CDR3 residues: CSVETGGYNEQFF. For the CDR3, the DNA is TGCAGCGTTGAAACAGGGGGCTACAATGAGCAGTTCTTC.

The chain has TRBV10-2 and TRBJ1-5; the D gene is possibly TRBD1 (5 bases). V lost 7 bases and J 4 bases, leaving 11 bases between the germline ends. Germline V gives CDR1 WSHSY, CDR2 SAAADI. This CDR3 spans 13 amino acids. CDR3 loop: CASNNGGNQPQHF. The CDR3 nucleotides read TGCGCCAGCAACAATGGGGGTAATCAGCCCCAGCATTTT.

This clonotype was recorded at least ten times. This chain uses TRBV6-5 with TRBJ2-1, with TRBD1 identical over 7 bases. Germline CDR1 MNHEY, CDR2 SVGAGI. The CDR3 is made up of 15 amino acids. Trimming cost V 2 bases and J 4 bases; bases outside gene matches: 5. The CDR3 reads CASSYRDRPYNEQFF. In DNA, the CDR3 is TGTGCCAGCAGTTACCGGGACAGACCTTACAATGAGCAGTTCTTC.

The chain combines TRBV20-1 with TRBJ1-5; TRBD1 matches 8 bases. This CDR3 contains 13 residues. Trimming took 5 bases from V and 3 from J; bases not matched to a gene: 3. The germline CDR1 and CDR2 sequences are DFQATT and SNEGSKA (reference sequence). For the CDR3, the DNA is TGCAGTGCTCTGGACAGGGACAATCAGCCCCAGCATTTT. This gives the protein CSALDRDNQPQHF.

As to this clonotype: This clone may be a read error of a much larger clone one base away. The chain combines TRBV29-1 with TRBJ1-3; 8 nucleotides match TRBD1. The CDR3 runs to 14 residues. The germline CDR1 and CDR2 sequences are SQVTM and ANQGSEA. The DNA of the CDR3 is TGCAGCGTTGAAGATCTGGGGACAGGAAACACCATATCTTTT. Translation: CSVEDLGTGNTISF. The full variable domain, with the rest looked up from reference TRBV29-1 and TRBJ1-3, is SAVISQKPSRDICQRGTSLTIQCQVDSQVTMMFWYRQQPGQSLTLIATANQGSEATYESGFVIDKFPISRPNLTFSTLTVSNMSPEDSSIYLCSVEDLGTGNTISFGEGSWLTVV.

Remarks on this clonotype: One junction end does not reproduce the germline sequence, and a read error may be involved. V and J are TRBV7-2 and TRBJ2-7, with a weak D call TRBD2 (6 bases). The CDR3 extends over 13 amino acids. The germline V gene has CDR1 SGHTA and CDR2 FQGNSA. DNA for the CDR3: TGTGCCAGCAGCTTCGGGGGTAGCTACGAGCATTACTTC. This sequence encodes CASSFGGSYEHYF.

The sample holds a few counts of this clonotype. CDR3 in DNA: TGTGCCAGCAGCTCAGTGGGGGGCTACAATGAGCAGTTCTTC. Amino acids: CASSSVGGYNEQFF. The chain carries TRBV7-2 and TRBJ2-1, with D perhaps matching TRBD2 (6 bases). CDR3 size: 14 residues. The V end lost 4 bases, the J end lost 3 bases, and 10 bases lay between the germline ends. Germline CDR1 reads SGHTA; CDR2 reads FQGNSA.

This clonotype was observed a few times. The V call is TRBV6-1, the J call TRBJ2-1; TRBD2 is a possible D gene (7 bases). Germline V gives CDR1 MNHNS, CDR2 SASEGT. The V end lost 5 bases, the J end lost 4 bases, and 12 bases lay between the germline ends. This CDR3 spans 14 amino acids. CDR3 residues: CASSRGALYNEQFF. For the CDR3, the DNA is TGTGCCAGCAGTCGGGGGGCCTTATACAATGAGCAGTTCTTC.

This clonotype appeared a few times. The V gene is TRBV5-1, the J gene TRBJ2-1; 7 nucleotides line up with TRBD2. This CDR3 spans 16 amino acids. Per the germline V gene, CDR1 is SGHRS and CDR2 is YFSETQ. Trimming at V came to 3 bases and at J to 0 bases, leaving 6 bases not matched to a gene. CDR3 loop: CASSWGGGGSYNEQFF. CDR3 DNA: TGCGCCAGCAGCTGGGGCGGGGGTGGCTCCTACAATGAGCAGTTCTTC.

This clonotype was detected many times. The chain joins TRBV12-3 or TRBV12-4 to TRBJ2-5, with D perhaps being TRBD1 or TRBD2 (5 bases each). This CDR3 is 15 amino acids long. Trimming shortened V by 3 bases and J by 4 bases, and 15 bases separated the two germline ends. CDR3 sequence reads: CASSFRGATRETQYF. The CDR3 nucleotides read TGTGCCAGCAGTTTCAGAGGGGCTACGCGAGAGACCCAGTACTTC.

The sample holds many counts of this clonotype. This chain uses TRBV20-1 with TRBJ2-2; D possibly corresponds to TRBD2 (5 bases). This CDR3 has 14 amino acids. In germline, CDR1 is DFQATT, CDR2 SNEGSKA (reference sequence). Trimming pared 6 bases from V and 1 base from J, leaving 12 bases between. The DNA of the CDR3 is TGCAGTGCCCGGAGTCGGGGGAACACCGGGGAGCTGTTTTTT. Its protein is CSARSRGNTGELFF.

The chain joins TRBV24-1 to TRBJ2-1; 11 positions agree with TRBD2. This CDR3 is 18 amino acids long. Germline loops: CDR1 KGHDR, CDR2 SFDVKD. Trimming cost V 4 bases and J 0 bases; bases outside gene matches: 7. The chain's CDR3 is CATSDLGLAGDSYNEQFF. In nucleotides, the CDR3 is TGTGCCACCAGTGACCTCGGACTAGCGGGTGACTCCTACAATGAGCAGTTCTTC.

V usage is TRBV12-3 or TRBV12-4 and J usage is TRBJ2-7, with 7 bases aligning to TRBD2. The length of the CDR3 is 15 residues. V was clipped by 3 bases and J by 3 bases; unmatched bases: 8. The CDR3 sequence is CASSFMMGGGYEQYF. The CDR3 bases are TGTGCCAGCAGTTTCATGATGGGGGGGGGCTACGAGCAGTACTTC.

This clonotype was seen at least ten times. The J gene is TRBJ2-7, the V gene TRBV11-2; a possible D gene is TRBD2 (6 bases). V gave up 4 bases and J gave up 4 bases, with 11 bases separating them. This CDR3 comprises 13 residues. Germline CDR1 and CDR2: SGHAT and FQNNGV. The CDR3 loop reads CASSSPGTYEQYV. The CDR3 DNA reads as TGTGCCAGCAGCTCCCCCGGGACTTACGAGCAGTACGTC.

The table lists this clonotype with many counts. The gene calls are TRBV7-2 and TRBJ2-7; 10 bases fit TRBD1. V gave up 5 bases and J gave up 7 bases; unmatched junction bases: 8. The CDR3 consists of 14 residues. Germline V CDR1 and CDR2: SGHTA, FQGNSA. The CDR3, as DNA: TGTGCCAGCAGCCCGACAGGGGGCGCAGGGGAGCAGTACTTC. Its protein is CASSPTGGAGEQYF.

On this clonotype: A much more abundant neighbour one base away suggests this may be a read error. The chain combines TRBV20-1 with TRBJ1-2; D ambiguous. Germline values: CDR1 DFQATT, CDR2 SNEGSKA (reference sequence). V was clipped by 0 bases and J by 3 bases, with 11 bases between them. The CDR3 is made up of 14 amino acids. CDR3 protein: CSARDHGLYYGYTF. For the CDR3, the DNA is TGCAGTGCTAGAGATCACGGCCTGTACTATGGCTACACCTTC.